Here is one T cell receptor (beta chain) with its context. It was with 60 Vbeta and 13 Jbeta primers that the PCR ran. TCRdb keeps only in-frame clones here, not all; method: immunoSEQ multiplex PCR. This table holds about 150,000 clones, about 80% found once. The sample originates from a study of cytomegalovirus exposure and HLA in healthy donors. The CDR3 is 13 amino acids. V lost 4 bases to trimming and J lost 5 bases, with 11 bases between them. Germline V gene data show CDR1 as ENHRY and CDR2 as SYGVKD. The TCR originated in a middle-aged woman in good health and CMV-seronegative. Sample: PBMCs. The chain is built from TRBV10-3 and TRBJ1-1; possibly TRBD1 for D (5 bases). CDR3 residues: CAISGPRGTEAFF. The CDR3 region has the DNA TGTGCCATCAGTGGTCCCCGGGGGACTGAAGCTTTCTTT.